The 22 T cell receptor beta chains below were found in one sample sequenced in a study of T cell repertoires in cytomegalovirus infection. TCRdb re-called the reads through MiXCR, storing one row per CDR3 protein. The sample holds 700,000 to 950,000 distinct CDR3 sequences, 30% to 35% seen once. No antigen is known for these receptors. This specimen was cultured CD8+ T cells from PBMCs, taken from culture after CMV antigen stimulation. The receptors shown here come from a human donor in good health (CMV status not recorded). Some clones in this sample may be carry-over from other donors' samples.

The chain couples TRBV6-1 to TRBJ2-7, with D perhaps matching TRBD2 (6 bases). Germline V gene sequence: CDR1 MNHNS, CDR2 SASEGT. This CDR3 is 15 amino acids long. Trimming removed 1 base at V and 2 bases at J, with 12 bases between. The CDR3, as DNA: TGTGCCAGCAGTGAAGTGGGACTGGCACCCTACGAGCAGTACGTC. This sequence encodes CASSEVGLAPYEQYV.

V gene TRBV19 combines with J gene TRBJ1-1, with 7 bases fitting TRBD1. The V gene's germline CDR1 is LNHDA and CDR2 SQIVND (reference sequence). V shed 5 bases, J shed 6 bases, and the junction held 12 bases outside the gene matches. The CDR3 sequence is 15 residues long. The CDR3 is CASSASTGKDSEAFF. CDR3 in DNA: TGTGCCAGTAGTGCGTCGACAGGGAAAGATTCTGAAGCTTTCTTT. Looking up the rest from reference TRBV19 and TRBJ1-1 gives the full variable domain: DGGITQSPKYLFRKEGQNVTLSCEQNLNHDAMYWYRQDPGQGLRLIYYSQIVNDFQKGDIAEGYSVSREKKESFPLTVTSAQKNPTAFYLCASSASTGKDSEAFFGQGTRLTVV.

The rearrangement links TRBV2 to TRBJ2-5; D unresolved. Germline V CDR1 and CDR2: SNHLY, FYNNEI. V dropped 0 bases and J dropped 1 base, with 9 bases sitting between them. The CDR3 has 15 residues. This CDR3 reads CASSEALIFQETQYF. As DNA, the CDR3 is TGTGCCAGCAGTGAAGCGCTTATCTTCCAAGAGACCCAGTACTTC.

The chain employs TRBV6-6 and TRBJ2-5, with 10 bases matching TRBD1. Looked up from germline, CDR1 is MNHNY and CDR2 is SVGAGI (reference sequence). The length of the CDR3 is 16 residues. The junction had 1 base not matched to a gene; V was cut back by 0 bases and J by 0 bases. The CDR3 is CASSYSGQGYQETQYF. DNA of the CDR3: TGTGCCAGCAGTTACTCGGGACAGGGGTACCAAGAGACCCAGTACTTC.

This clonotype was recorded a few times. The genes are TRBV7-2 and TRBJ1-6, with 7 bases matching TRBD1. The CDR3 is made up of 19 amino acids. CDR1 is SGHTA, CDR2 FQGNSA, per germline. Trimming removed 5 bases from V and 1 base from J; junction bases left unmatched: 14. The CDR3 here is CASSPREGALESYNSPLHF. Written as DNA, the CDR3 is TGTGCCAGCAGCCCCCGGGAGGGGGCATTAGAGTCCTATAATTCACCCCTCCACTTT.

This rearrangement joins TRBV20-1 to TRBJ1-5, with 9 bases matching TRBD1. The CDR3 has 15 residues. Looked up from germline, CDR1 is DFQATT and CDR2 is SNEGSKA (reference sequence). Trimming removed 1 base from V and 6 bases from J; junction bases left unmatched: 7. The CDR3, as DNA: TGCAGTGCTAGAGTGTCGGACAGGGGTGGTCAGCCCCAGCATTTT. The encoded protein is CSARVSDRGGQPQHF.

A few counts support this clonotype. The rearrangement links TRBV27 to TRBJ2-1; 7 nucleotides line up with TRBD1. V was pared by 5 bases and J by 9 bases, with 7 bases of the junction left unmatched. The V gene's germline CDR1 is MNHEY and CDR2 SMNVEV (reference sequence). CDR3 length: 13 amino acids. As DNA, the CDR3 is TGTGCCAGCAGTAGGACAGGTGGGGGTGAGCAGTTCTTC. This codes for CASSRTGGGEQFF.

The J gene is TRBJ1-6, the V gene TRBV28, with 11 bases aligning to TRBD1. The CDR3 runs to 15 residues. Germline CDR1 and CDR2: MDHEN and SYDVKM. V shed 11 bases, J shed 7 bases, and the junction held 10 bases outside the gene matches. As DNA, the CDR3 is TGTGCCTCTTCCGGGACAGGGGGAATCAATTCACCCCTCCACTTT. Translation gives CASSGTGGINSPLHF.

Details on this clonotype: Being one base from a much bigger clone, this may be a read error. The chain combines TRBV6-5 with TRBJ2-1; 8 nucleotides match TRBD2. CDR3 length equals 14 residues. Germline V gene lookup returns CDR1 MNHEY and CDR2 SVGAGI. J lost 6 bases, V lost 7 bases, and 8 bases had no gene match. The DNA for the CDR3 is TGTGCCAGCACGGCGACTAGCGCCACCAATGAGCAGTTCTTC. Translating it yields CASTATSATNEQFF.

In its sample, this clonotype was seen a few times. The rearrangement joins TRBV6-2 or TRBV6-3 to TRBJ1-1, with 8 positions matching TRBD1. CDR1 MNHEY and CDR2 SVGEGT come from the germline V gene. CDR3 length equals 17 residues. Losses at the gene ends were 0 bases for V and 3 bases for J; bases not matched to a gene: 9. In DNA form, the CDR3 reads TGTGCCAGCAGTTACTCGAGGCAGGGGGCGAGGGACACTGAAGCTTTCTTT. Translation gives CASSYSRQGARDTEAFF.

This clonotype was detected many times. This sequence joins TRBV7-8 and TRBJ2-3; 7 positions match TRBD1. This CDR3 spans 16 amino acids. Germline V lookup: CDR1 SGHVS, CDR2 FQNEAQ. V lost 4 bases, J lost 3 bases, and 10 bases stayed unmatched. Here the CDR3 DNA reads TGTGCCAGCAGCTACACCAGGGGGACCATTACAGATACGCAGTATTTT. Translating it yields CASSYTRGTITDTQYF.

This clonotype was detected many times. V and J are TRBV7-9 and TRBJ2-3; D remains ambiguous. The CDR3 extends over 12 amino acids. Germline values: CDR1 SEHNR, CDR2 FQNEAQ (reference sequence). V dropped 1 base and J dropped 5 bases, with 4 bases sitting between them. The CDR3: CASSLGRDTQYF. CDR3 DNA: TGTGCCAGCAGCTTAGGCAGAGATACGCAGTATTTT.

A few counts support this clonotype. The chain couples TRBV6-5 to TRBJ1-2, with D unclear. The CDR3 has 13 amino acids. Per the germline V gene, CDR1 is MNHEY and CDR2 is SVGAGI. The V end was cut by 5 bases, the J end by 7 bases, with 14 bases between. The chain's CDR3 is CASSPAVWFGYTF. The CDR3 nucleotides read TGTGCCAGCAGTCCGGCGGTCTGGTTTGGCTACACCTTC.

The chain couples TRBV10-3 to TRBJ1-2, with D unresolved. Germline CDR1 and CDR2: ENHRY and SYGVKD. Between the trimmed V and J ends, which lost 2 bases and 5 bases, there was a span of 15 bases. This CDR3 comprises 15 residues. This CDR3 reads CAISEHILRIYGYTF. Written as DNA, the CDR3 is TGTGCCATCAGTGAGCACATCCTCAGAATATATGGCTACACCTTC.

This clonotype was counted only a few times. The chain couples TRBV4-3 to TRBJ2-7, with D hard to call. The length of the CDR3 is 15 residues. Germline CDR1 and CDR2: LGHNA and YSLEER. V shed 1 base and J shed 0 bases, with 10 bases lying between them. The CDR3 DNA reads as TGCGCCAGCAGCCAAGGGGTTGGCGGCTCCTACGAGCAGTACGTC. Its protein is CASSQGVGGSYEQYV.

This clonotype was seen a handful of times. The DNA of the CDR3 is TGTGCCAGCAGCCCAGGGGCCGGGGGTACGGATGAGCAGTTCTTC. This translates into CASSPGAGGTDEQFF. The genes are TRBV7-6 and TRBJ2-1; D could derive from TRBD1 or TRBD2 (6 bases each). Germline loops: CDR1 SGHVS, CDR2 FNYEAQ. Between the trimmed V and J ends, which lost 5 bases and 8 bases, there was a span of 19 bases. The CDR3 consists of 15 residues.

This clonotype was counted many times. The rearrangement joins TRBV7-9 to TRBJ2-5; D is perhaps TRBD2 (6 bases). The germline V and J ends were trimmed by 6 bases and 1 base, with 9 bases remaining between them. This CDR3 has 13 amino acids. Germline-derived CDR1 and CDR2 are SEHNR and FQNEAQ (reference sequence). CDR3 DNA sequence: TGTGCCAGCAGGGGACTGGCCCAAGAGACCCAGTACTTC. This gives the protein CASRGLAQETQYF.

The CDR3 loop reads CASSLDIPGLNNEQFF. The CDR3 DNA reads TGTGCCAGCAGCTTAGACATCCCGGGACTAAACAATGAGCAGTTCTTC. This sequence joins TRBV11-1 and TRBJ2-1, with 7 bases matching TRBD2. The germline V gene has CDR1 SGHAT and CDR2 FQDESV (reference sequence). There are 16 residues in the CDR3. J lost 5 bases, V lost 1 base, and 8 bases had no gene match.

The chain is built from TRBV11-2 and TRBJ2-5; perhaps TRBD2 as D (5 bases). Germline loops: CDR1 SGHAT, CDR2 FQNNGV. This CDR3 comprises 13 residues. V lost 5 bases and J 9 bases, leaving 16 bases between the germline ends. DNA for the CDR3: TGTGCCAGCAGCCTTGGACGAGCGGTGGCCCAGTACTTC. This translates into CASSLGRAVAQYF.

Comment on this clonotype: A much larger clone is a single base away; this may be a read error. This chain uses TRBV7-2 with TRBJ2-3; D not certain. The V gene's germline CDR1 is SGHTA and CDR2 FQGNSA. The CDR3 totals 11 residues. The CDR3 DNA reads TGTGCCAGCACCATCACAGATATGCAGTATTTT. It codes for CASTITDMQYF.

The V call is TRBV12-3 or TRBV12-4, the J call TRBJ2-2, with a possible D match to TRBD2 (5 bases). Trimming stripped 5 bases from V and 2 bases from J, with 21 bases between. The CDR3 runs 18 residues. This CDR3 is CASSLSLARTLNTGELFF. The CDR3 DNA reads TGTGCCAGCAGTCTCTCTTTGGCGAGGACTTTAAACACCGGGGAGCTGTTTTTT.

The CDR3, as DNA: TGTGCCAGCAGCTTCGACAGGGGGCCCGGGGAGCTGTTTTTT. Its protein product is CASSFDRGPGELFF. The chain has TRBV7-3 and TRBJ2-2, with 10 bases fitting TRBD1. Germline lookup yields CDR1 SGHTA and CDR2 FQGTGA. Trimming at V came to 3 bases and at J to 6 bases, leaving 1 base not matched to a gene. The CDR3 runs to 14 residues.